The TCR beta chain described here comes from a study of blood T cell repertoires in COVID-19. Whole-study context: In each case, the material was cDNA or gDNA derived from T cells, B-cell-depleted T cells, or PBMCs.

Recruitment covered fewer than 25 US areas and drew participants whose ages spanned about 18 to 95 years. The CDR3 loop spans 16 amino acids. V lost 4 bases and J lost 5, with 21 bases in between. Germline V gene sequence: CDR1 ENHRY, CDR2 SYGVKD. In the original analysis: Estimates of nucleated cell counts were drawn from the amplification of reference gene primers. Some clones are missing from TCRdb's copy, which holds only in-frame ones; the method was immunoSEQ multiplex PCR. From that table come the V and J calls and clone size; the DNA was used to work out D and trimming. The data hold 300,000 to 400,000 clones, with around 86% observed a single time.

The sequenced sample was PBMCs or T cells enriched from blood (not recorded which). The chain has TRBV10-3 and TRBJ2-7; the D gene is possibly TRBD1 (5 bases). The source of this sequence is a woman in her forties with acute COVID-19. CDR3 sequence: CAISAPLSAGSDEQYF. The CDR3 nucleotides are TGTGCCATCAGTGCCCCACTCAGTGCAGGGTCGGACGAGCAGTACTTC.